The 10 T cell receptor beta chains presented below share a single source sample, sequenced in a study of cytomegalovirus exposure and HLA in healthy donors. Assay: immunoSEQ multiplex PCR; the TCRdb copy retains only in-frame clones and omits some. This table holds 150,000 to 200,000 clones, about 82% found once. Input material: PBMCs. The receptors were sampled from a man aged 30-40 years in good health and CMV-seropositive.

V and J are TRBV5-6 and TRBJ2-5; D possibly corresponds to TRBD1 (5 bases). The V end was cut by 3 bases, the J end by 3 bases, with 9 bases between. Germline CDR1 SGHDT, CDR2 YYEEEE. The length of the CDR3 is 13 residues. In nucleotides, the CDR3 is TGTGCCAGCAGCTCAGACAGTAAAGAGACCCAGTACTTC. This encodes CASSSDSKETQYF.

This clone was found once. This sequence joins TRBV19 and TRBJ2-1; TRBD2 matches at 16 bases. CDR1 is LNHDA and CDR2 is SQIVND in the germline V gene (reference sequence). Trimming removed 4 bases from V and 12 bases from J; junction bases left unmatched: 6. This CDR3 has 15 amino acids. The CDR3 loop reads CASSKGLAGGPSQFF. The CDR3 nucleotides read TGTGCCAGTAGTAAGGGACTAGCGGGGGGGCCATCGCAGTTCTTC.

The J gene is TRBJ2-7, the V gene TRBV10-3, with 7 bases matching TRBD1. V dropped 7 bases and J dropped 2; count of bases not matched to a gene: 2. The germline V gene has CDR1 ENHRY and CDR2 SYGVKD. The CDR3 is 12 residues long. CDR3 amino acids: CAIKTGPYEQYF. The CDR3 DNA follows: TGTGCCATCAAGACAGGGCCCTACGAGCAGTACTTC.

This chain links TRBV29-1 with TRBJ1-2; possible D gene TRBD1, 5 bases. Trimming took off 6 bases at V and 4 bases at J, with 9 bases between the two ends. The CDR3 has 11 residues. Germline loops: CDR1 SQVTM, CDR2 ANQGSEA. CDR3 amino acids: CSVTGGYGYTF. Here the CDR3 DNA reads TGCAGCGTGACGGGGGGCTATGGCTACACCTTC. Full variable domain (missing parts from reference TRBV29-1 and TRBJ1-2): SAVISQKPSRDICQRGTSLTIQCQVDSQVTMMFWYRQQPGQSLTLIATANQGSEATYESGFVIDKFPISRPNLTFSTLTVSNMSPEDSSIYLCSVTGGYGYTFGSGTRLTVV.

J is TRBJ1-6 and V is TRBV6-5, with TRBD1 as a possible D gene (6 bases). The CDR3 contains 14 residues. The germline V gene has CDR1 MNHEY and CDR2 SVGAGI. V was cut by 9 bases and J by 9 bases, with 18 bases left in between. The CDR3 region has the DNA TGTGCCAGGAACACAGGGTTCTATTGTTCACCCCTCCACTTT. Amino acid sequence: CARNTGFYCSPLHF.

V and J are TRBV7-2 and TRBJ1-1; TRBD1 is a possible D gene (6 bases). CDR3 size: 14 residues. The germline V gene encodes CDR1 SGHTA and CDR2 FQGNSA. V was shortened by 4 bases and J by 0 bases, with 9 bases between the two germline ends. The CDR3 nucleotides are TGTGCCAGCAGCTACAGGGTAGTGAACACTGAAGCTTTCTTT. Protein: CASSYRVVNTEAFF.

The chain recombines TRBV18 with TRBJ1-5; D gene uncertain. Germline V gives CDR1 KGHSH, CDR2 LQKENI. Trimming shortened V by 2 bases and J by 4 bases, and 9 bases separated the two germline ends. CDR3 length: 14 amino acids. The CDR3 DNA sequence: TGTGCCAGCTCACCAGGGCACCCTAATCAGCCCCAGCATTTT. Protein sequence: CASSPGHPNQPQHF. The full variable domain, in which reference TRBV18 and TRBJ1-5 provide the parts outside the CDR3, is NAGVMQNPRHLVRRRGQEARLRCSPMKGHSHVYWYRQLPEEGLKFMVYLQKENIIDESGMPKERFSAEFPKEGPSILRIQQVVRGDSAAYFCASSPGHPNQPQHFGDGTRLSIL.

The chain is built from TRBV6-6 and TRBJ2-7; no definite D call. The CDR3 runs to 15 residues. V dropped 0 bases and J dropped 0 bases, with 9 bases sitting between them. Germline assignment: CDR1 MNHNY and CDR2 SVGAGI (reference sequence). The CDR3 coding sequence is TGTGCCAGCAGTTACTCAACCGGGTCCTCCTACGAGCAGTACTTC. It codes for CASSYSTGSSYEQYF.

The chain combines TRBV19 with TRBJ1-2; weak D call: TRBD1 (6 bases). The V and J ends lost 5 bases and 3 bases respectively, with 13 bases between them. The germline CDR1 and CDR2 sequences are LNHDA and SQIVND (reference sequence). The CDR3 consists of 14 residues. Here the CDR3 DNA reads TGTGCCAGTAGTTTAGGGGGGCTTGACTATGGCTACACCTTC. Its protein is CASSLGGLDYGYTF.

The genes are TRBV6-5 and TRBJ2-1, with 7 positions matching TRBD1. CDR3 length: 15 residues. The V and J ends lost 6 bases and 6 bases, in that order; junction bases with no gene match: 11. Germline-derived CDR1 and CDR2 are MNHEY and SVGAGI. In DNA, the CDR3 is TGTGCCAGCAGCCTCGGACAGGACGGGTTCAATGAGCAGTTCTTC. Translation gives CASSLGQDGFNEQFF.